This T cell receptor (beta chain) is drawn from a study of control samples from healthy donors and cancer patients. Per germline, CDR1 MRHNA and CDR2 SNTAGT. CDR3 size: 13 residues. Losses at the gene ends were 0 bases for V and 11 bases for J; bases not matched to a gene: 5. Sequencing was performed with immunoSEQ multiplex PCR; in TCRdb, only in-frame clones are kept and a portion is missing. The sample carries 130,000 or so clones, roughly 94% recorded once. The sequence was obtained from a man aged 60 to 75 with colorectal cancer. The chain has TRBV6-4 and TRBJ1-1; 8 bases match TRBD1. The sample taken for sequencing was PBMCs. The chain's CDR3 is CASSDSWTGRAFF. The CDR3 nucleotides read TGTGCCAGCAGTGACTCATGGACAGGGAGGGCTTTCTTT.